The 10 T cell receptor beta chains presented below share a single source sample, sequenced in a study of cytomegalovirus exposure and HLA in healthy donors. Use of 60 Vbeta and 13 Jbeta primers characterized the PCR. Clones were read by immunoSEQ multiplex PCR, and TCRdb kept only the in-frame ones, dropping some. The sample holds 120,000 or so clones, roughly 80% seen once. The source material was PBMCs. These receptors were collected from a man aged 25 to 40 in good health and CMV-seronegative.

This clone was counted a few times. V usage is TRBV13 and J usage is TRBJ2-3; D perhaps matches TRBD2 (6 bases). Trimming removed 5 bases at V and 11 bases at J, with 14 bases between. Germline V CDR1 and CDR2: PRHDT, FYEKMQ (reference sequence). The CDR3 spans 12 residues. The CDR3 bases are TGTGCCAGCAGCGGGGGGTCCCGGCTGCAGTATTTT. Encoded protein: CASSGGSRLQYF.

This chain joins TRBV7-2 and TRBJ2-5; D is uncertain. The J call is uncertain, as TRBJ2-7 better fits the DNA end. The CDR3 consists of 15 residues. CDR1 and CDR2 (germline): SGHTA, FQGNSA. CDR3 DNA: TGTGCCAGCAGCTTTTCACCGAACGGTTTCTACGAGCAGTACTTC. This codes for CASSFSPNGFYEQYF.

This chain connects TRBV28 to TRBJ2-1; D is possibly TRBD2 (5 bases). Germline V CDR1 and CDR2: MDHEN, SYDVKM. CDR3 length: 12 amino acids. Trimming removed 3 bases from V and 15 bases from J, with 15 bases in between. The CDR3 sequence is CASSFQAGPTFF. Here the CDR3 DNA reads TGTGCCAGCAGTTTTCAGGCGGGCCCAACGTTCTTC.

V usage is TRBV15 and J usage is TRBJ2-5; D uncertain. Germline CDR1 reads LNHNV; CDR2 reads YYDKDF (reference sequence). The CDR3 runs 11 residues. Between the trimmed V and J ends, which lost 3 bases and 4 bases, there was a span of 3 bases. The CDR3 reads CATSSRETQYF. DNA of the CDR3: TGTGCCACCAGCAGCCGAGAGACCCAGTACTTC.

This chain joins TRBV30 and TRBJ2-7; TRBD2 matches 8 bases. The CDR3 length is 12 residues. Losses at the gene ends were 5 bases for V and 4 bases for J; bases not matched to a gene: 4. The germline V gene has CDR1 GTSNPN and CDR2 SVGIG (reference sequence). CDR3 sequence reads: CAWGTSLYEQYF. CDR3 in DNA: TGTGCCTGGGGGACTAGTCTATACGAGCAGTACTTC.

The V call is TRBV5-6, the J call TRBJ2-1; 8 nucleotides line up with TRBD1. Losses at the gene ends were 0 bases for V and 2 bases for J; bases not matched to a gene: 7. Germline V lookup: CDR1 SGHDT, CDR2 YYEEEE. The CDR3 runs 17 residues. The CDR3, as DNA: TGTGCCAGCAGCTTGGGGCCCCAGGGGGCGCCCTACAATGAGCAGTTCTTC. Its translation is CASSLGPQGAPYNEQFF.

This chain joins TRBV9 and TRBJ2-1; 12 positions match TRBD2. With V trimmed by 3 bases and J by 2 bases, 3 bases remained unmatched. Germline assignment: CDR1 SGDLS and CDR2 YYNGEE. The CDR3 has 16 residues. CDR3 residues: CASSARLAGAYNEQFF. The CDR3 DNA sequence: TGTGCCAGCAGCGCGCGACTAGCGGGAGCCTACAATGAGCAGTTCTTC.

The rearrangement joins TRBV7-2 to TRBJ2-7; no definite D call. Germline values: CDR1 SGHTA, CDR2 FQGNSA. Trimming removed 2 bases from V and 0 bases from J, with 8 bases in between. CDR3 length equals 14 residues. The CDR3 region is CASSLMQYSYEQYF. For the CDR3, the DNA is TGTGCCAGCAGCTTAATGCAGTACTCCTACGAGCAGTACTTC.

The V call is TRBV30, the J call TRBJ2-7, with TRBD1 identical over 9 bases. With 4 bases clipped from V and 7 bases from J, the junction kept 14 bases outside the gene matches. This CDR3 region has 15 residues. The germline V gene encodes CDR1 GTSNPN and CDR2 SVGIG (reference sequence). CDR3 sequence: CAWNPGRTGAREQYF. The CDR3 nucleotides read TGTGCCTGGAACCCTGGGCGGACAGGGGCGCGGGAGCAGTACTTC.

V and J are TRBV28 and TRBJ2-7; maybe TRBD2 (6 bases). The CDR3 sequence is 13 residues long. CDR1 is MDHEN and CDR2 is SYDVKM in the germline V gene. With 7 bases removed from V and 4 bases from J, the gap between germline ends came to 14 bases. CDR3 nucleotides: TGTGCCAGCAATTGGCGGGGAATGTACGAGCAGTACTTC. Encoded protein: CASNWRGMYEQYF.